The clone carrying this T cell receptor (beta chain) occurred many times. The antigen is not known. The data belong to a study of identical twins. Study-wide results and caveats: The more abundant beta clonotypes in cord blood had fewer insertions, and memory repertoires did not show this. Out-of-frame alpha sequences shared between twins exhibited an excess of low generation probability.

This CDR3 has 16 residues. Germline CDR1 SEHNR, CDR2 FQNEAQ (reference sequence). V lost 5 bases and J lost 2; bases outside the gene matches: 6. Each cDNA held unique molecular identifiers, and template switching gave it a universal primer site. TCRdb ran MiXCR on the 5' RACE reads and lists one entry per CDR3 protein. The sample lists some 240,000 distinct CDR3 sequences; 10% to 13% were seen once. Sequencing was carried out using memory T cells sorted from blood. V and J are TRBV7-9 and TRBJ1-5, with 10 bases that match TRBD1. This receptor was obtained from a man aged 50 to 60 in good health. The CDR3 nucleotides are TGTGCCAGCAGCCCCCTGGACAGGGGGGGCAATCAGCCCCAGCATTTT. Its translation: CASSPLDRGGNQPQHF.